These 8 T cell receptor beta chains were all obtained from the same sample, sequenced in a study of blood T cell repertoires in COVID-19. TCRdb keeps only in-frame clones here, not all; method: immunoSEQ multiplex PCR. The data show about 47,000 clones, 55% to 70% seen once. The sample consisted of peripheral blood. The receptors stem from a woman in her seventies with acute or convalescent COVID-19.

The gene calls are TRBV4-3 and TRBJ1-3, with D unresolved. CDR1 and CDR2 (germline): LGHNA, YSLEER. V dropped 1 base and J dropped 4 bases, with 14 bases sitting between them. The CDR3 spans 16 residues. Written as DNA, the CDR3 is TGCGCCAGCAGCCAAGTCGGAGGTCTTGGGGGAAACACCATATATTTT. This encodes CASSQVGGLGGNTIYF.

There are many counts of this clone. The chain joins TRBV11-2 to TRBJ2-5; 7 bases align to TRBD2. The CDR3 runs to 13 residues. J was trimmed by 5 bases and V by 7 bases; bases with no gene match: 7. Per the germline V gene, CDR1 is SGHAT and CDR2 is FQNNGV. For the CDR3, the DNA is TGTGCCAGCACCCACGGGGGGATTGAGACCCAGTACTTC. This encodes CASTHGGIETQYF.

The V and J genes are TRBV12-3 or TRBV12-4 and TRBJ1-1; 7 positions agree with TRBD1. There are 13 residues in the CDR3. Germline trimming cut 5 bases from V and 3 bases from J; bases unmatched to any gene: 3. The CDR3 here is CASSIQGDTEAFF. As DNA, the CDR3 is TGTGCCAGCAGTATCCAGGGGGACACTGAAGCTTTCTTT.

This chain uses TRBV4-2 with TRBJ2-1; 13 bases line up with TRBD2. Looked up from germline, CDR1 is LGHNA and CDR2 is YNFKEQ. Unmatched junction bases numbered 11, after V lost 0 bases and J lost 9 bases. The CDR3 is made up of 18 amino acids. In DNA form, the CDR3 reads TGTGCCAGCAGCCAAGATCTTAGGGGACTAGCGGGATTCACTGAGCAGTTCTTC. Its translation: CASSQDLRGLAGFTEQFF.

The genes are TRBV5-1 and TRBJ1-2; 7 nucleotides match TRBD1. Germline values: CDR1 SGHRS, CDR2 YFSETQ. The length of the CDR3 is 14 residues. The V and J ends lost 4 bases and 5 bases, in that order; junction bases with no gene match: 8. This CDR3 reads CASSGTGVVYGYTF. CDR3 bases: TGCGCCAGCAGCGGAACAGGGGTTGTTTATGGCTACACCTTC. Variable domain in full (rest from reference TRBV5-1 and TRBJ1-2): KAGVTQTPRYLIKTRGQQVTLSCSPISGHRSVSWYQQTPGQGLQFLFEYFSETQRNKGNFPGRFSGRQFSNSRSEMNVSTLELGDSALYLCASSGTGVVYGYTFGSGTRLTVV.

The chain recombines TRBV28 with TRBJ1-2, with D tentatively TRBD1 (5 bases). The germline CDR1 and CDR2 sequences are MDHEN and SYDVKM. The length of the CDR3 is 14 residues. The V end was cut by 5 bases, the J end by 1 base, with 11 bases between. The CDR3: CASSRRQHNYGYTF. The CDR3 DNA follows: TGTGCCAGCAGTAGAAGACAGCATAACTATGGCTACACCTTC.

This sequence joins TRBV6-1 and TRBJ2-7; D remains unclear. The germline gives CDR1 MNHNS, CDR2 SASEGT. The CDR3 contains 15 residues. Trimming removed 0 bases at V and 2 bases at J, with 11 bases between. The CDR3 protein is CASSEAITDAYEQYF. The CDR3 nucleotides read TGTGCCAGCAGTGAAGCGATTACAGACGCCTACGAGCAGTACTTC.

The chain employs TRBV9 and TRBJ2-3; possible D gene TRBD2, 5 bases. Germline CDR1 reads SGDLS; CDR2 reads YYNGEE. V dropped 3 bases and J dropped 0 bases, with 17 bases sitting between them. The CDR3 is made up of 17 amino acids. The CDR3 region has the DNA TGTGCCAGCAGCGCCGACTTTGGAGGCCTTAGCACAGATACGCAGTATTTT. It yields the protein CASSADFGGLSTDTQYF. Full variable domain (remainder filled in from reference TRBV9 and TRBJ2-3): DSGVTQTPKHLITATGQRVTLRCSPRSGDLSVYWYQQSLDQGLQFLIQYYNGEERAKGNILERFSAQQFPDLHSELNLSSLELGDSALYFCASSADFGGLSTDTQYFGPGTRLTVL.